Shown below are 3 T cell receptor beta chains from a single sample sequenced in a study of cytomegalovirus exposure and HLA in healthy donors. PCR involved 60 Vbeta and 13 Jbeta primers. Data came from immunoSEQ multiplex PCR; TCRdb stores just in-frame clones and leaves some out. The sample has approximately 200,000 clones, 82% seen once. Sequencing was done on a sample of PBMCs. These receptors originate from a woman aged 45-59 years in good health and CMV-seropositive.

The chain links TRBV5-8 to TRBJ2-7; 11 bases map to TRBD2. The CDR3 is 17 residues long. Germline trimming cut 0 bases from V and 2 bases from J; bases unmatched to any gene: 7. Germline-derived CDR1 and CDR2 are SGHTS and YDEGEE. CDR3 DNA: TGTGCCAGCAGCTTGGCAGGGCTAGCGGGAGGACCCTACGAGCAGTACTTC. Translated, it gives CASSLAGLAGGPYEQYF.

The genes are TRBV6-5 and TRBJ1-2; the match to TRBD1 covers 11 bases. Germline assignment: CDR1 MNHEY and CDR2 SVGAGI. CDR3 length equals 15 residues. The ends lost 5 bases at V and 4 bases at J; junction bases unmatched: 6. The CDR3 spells CASSQDRGHLYGYTF. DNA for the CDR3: TGTGCCAGCAGTCAGGACAGGGGGCACCTCTATGGCTACACCTTC.

DNA for the CDR3: TGTGCCAGCAGCCCCCGCCCGACGGGGGGTTACGAGCAGTACTTC. Encoded protein: CASSPRPTGGYEQYF. The V call is TRBV7-9, the J call TRBJ2-7; TRBD2 matches 7 bases. The CDR3 length is 15 residues. The J segment lost 4 bases and the V segment lost 5 bases, leaving 11 bases of the junction unmatched. CDR1 and CDR2 (germline): SEHNR, FQNEAQ (reference sequence).